This T cell receptor beta chain comes out of a study of shared clonotypes between healthy human individuals. The table lists this clone with a count of one. Deletions cut 7 bases from V and 3 bases from J, with 13 bases between. Germline values: CDR1 SQVTM, CDR2 ANQGSEA. This CDR3 is 13 amino acids long. Template for every sorted-subset replicate PCR totaled around 200 ng DNA, tens of thousands of T cell genomes. Some clones are missing from TCRdb's copy, which holds only in-frame ones; the method was immunoSEQ multiplex PCR. Of over a million clones listed, 98% to 99% are singletons. Material: naive CD4+ T cells sorted from blood. Described subset: CD45RA+ positively selected. This receptor was taken from a man aged 30 to 39 in good health. The V call is TRBV29-1, the J call TRBJ1-5; TRBD1 is a possible D gene (6 bases). This chain's CDR3 is CSAKGGDNQPQHF. CDR3 sequence (DNA): TGCAGCGCAAAAGGGGGAGACAATCAGCCCCAGCATTTT.